Sequencing of this T cell receptor (beta chain) was carried out in a study of read filtering for tumor transcriptome and immune sequencing. This clonotype was observed many times. The library was built from roughly 400 ng RNA with molecular barcoded adaptors for alpha/delta and beta/gamma chains. TCRdb re-called the reads through MiXCR, storing one row per CDR3 protein. Of 85,000 or so distinct CDR3 sequences listed, 9% to 15% are singletons. This CDR3 has 16 residues. V trimming: 3 bases; J trimming: 3 bases; junction bases outside the gene matches: 3. The specimen was a population of CD138-negative cells sorted from bone marrow. The chain couples TRBV12-3 or TRBV12-4 to TRBJ2-1; the match to TRBD2 covers 12 bases. The source of this sequence is a donor aged 40 or older with multiple myeloma. The CDR3 loop reads CASSFPSGGGYNEQFF. CDR3 coding DNA: TGTGCCAGCAGTTTCCCTAGCGGGGGGGGCTACAATGAGCAGTTCTTC.